The rows below give T cell receptor beta chains drawn from one sample of a study of T cell responses to AZD1222 COVID-19 vaccine. Sequencing was performed with immunoSEQ multiplex PCR; in TCRdb, only in-frame clones are kept and a portion is missing. The table lists about 120,000 clones, approximately 90% of them singletons. Here the sequenced sample was peripheral blood, taken on day 0 of AZD1222 vaccination. All receptors derive from an adult in good health. Both conserved end residues are part of each CDR3. Clone size, where shown, is once, few, many, or a class for clones that have expanded.

abundance | v_gene | CDR3aa
- | TRBV2 | CASSGQGDYGRTYEQYF
- | TRBV28 | CASIAASEVLEQYF
- | TRBV19 | CASMRHDNSPLHF
- | TRBV5-6 | CASSPGTGILDGEKLFF
- | TRBV7-9 | CASSSGTHYGYTF
- | TRBV6-2/TRBV6-3 | CASSSDITEQFF
once | TRBV5-1 | CASSLDPKNTEAFF
- | TRBV5-4 | CASTPGVGRSDNYGYTF
- | TRBV3-1/TRBV3-2 | CASSRRLAGGLNTGELFF
many | TRBV2 | CAGGTGGAGNGYTF
once | TRBV28 | CASTERTEAFF
- | TRBV21-1 | CASTSPGDRGQDQPQHF
- | TRBV27 | CASRIAGSYQETQYF
- | TRBV7-9 | CASSPRDGYTF
- | TRBV9 | CASSAPRGYTF
- | TRBV15 | CATSGGQVYNEQFF
once | TRBV7-8 | CASSLSALLSYEQYF
once | TRBV27 | CASSPVSMNQSQHF
once | TRBV19 | CASSIKVRETQYF
- | TRBV5-5 | CASSLRGGELDYGYTF
- | TRBV5-3 | CARSPPDRGAEDNEQFF
- | TRBV30 | CAWSAAGWGQPQHF
- | TRBV25-1 | CASGRTNSPLHF
- | TRBV24-1 | CATSDLSDRTVPYDSPLHF
- | TRBV9 | CASSVGSEGYQETQYF
- | TRBV5-6 | CASTPGDRVSGGANVLTF
- | TRBV4-2 | CASSQEGGRETQYF
- | TRBV30 | CAWSVPSVRDYEQYF
few | TRBV19 | CASRRRQGANEKLFF
- | TRBV30 | CAWHRGNYGYTF
- | TRBV19 | CASTSTGDGYTF
- | TRBV5-4 | CATKPAVDNEQFF
once | TRBV5-1 | CASSEGTTNTEAFF
few | TRBV5-5 | CANPGRGEKLFF
- | TRBV6-6 | CASSPNYEQYF
- | TRBV6-5 | CASSYWGKGYQETQYF
- | TRBV5-4 | CASSLEGANYGYTF
- | TRBV4-2 | CASSQHVGAGASYEQYF
- | TRBV19 | CASRLNTEAFF
- | TRBV5-1 | CASSLQAPADTQYF
- | TRBV19 | CASSLLAGAPTDTQYF
once | TRBV5-4 | CASSLASGGGNTEAFF
- | TRBV9 | CASSVQSGFGVYGYTF
- | TRBV7-2 | CASSEQMNYGYTF
- | TRBV5-1 | CASSKGQGYEQYF
- | TRBV7-2 | CASGSGGYEQYF
- | TRBV5-1 | CASSLGVGEVYEQYF
- | TRBV28 | CASPRDRGLRSNQPQHF